This record looks at one T cell receptor (beta chain) sequence and its context. Its antigen is not identified. The assay was immunoSEQ multiplex PCR, and TCRdb's table has in-frame clones only and misses some. The sample consists of approximately 980,000 clones, roughly 72% of them appearing once. The donors were adults (healthy and HIV-negative) with no recent acute infections or vaccinations. A split of CD4+ cells into CD45RA+ naive and CD45RA-negative memory subsets was performed. The data were obtained in a study of shared clonotypes between healthy human individuals. The study, taken as a whole, reports: Clonotype sharing among donors was expected to depend on sequencing depth.

The CDR3 length is 13 residues. CDR1 LNHDA and CDR2 SQIVND come from the germline V gene (reference sequence). The ends were cut back, 6 bases at V and 2 bases at J, with 11 bases in the middle. Sequencing was carried out using memory CD4+ T cells sorted from blood. Specified subset: CD45RA-negative fraction. The chain carries TRBV19 and TRBJ2-7; D might be TRBD1 (5 bases). This clonotype was obtained from a man younger than 30 in good health. The CDR3 protein is CASSKQATYEQYF. CDR3 coding DNA: TGTGCCAGTAGCAAACAGGCAACCTACGAGCAGTACTTC.